These 25 T cell receptor beta chains originate from one sample sequenced in a study of technical replicates of blood from several donors. The repertoire was sequenced with immunoSEQ multiplex PCR; TCRdb's copy has only in-frame clones and lacks some. The repertoire holds about 59,000 clones, with less than 98% as singletons. Sequenced input: T cells isolated from PBMCs. These receptors were obtained from a human donor in good health.

This clone was recorded only once. V and J are TRBV9 and TRBJ1-1; tentatively, D is TRBD1 (5 bases). V dropped 1 base and J dropped 2 bases, with 9 bases sitting between them. Germline V gene sequence: CDR1 SGDLS, CDR2 YYNGEE. This CDR3 has 14 amino acids. CDR3 DNA: TGTGCCAGCAGCGTAAACAGGCTTAACACTGAAGCTTTCTTT. Translating gives CASSVNRLNTEAFF.

The chain joins TRBV5-3 to TRBJ1-1; perhaps TRBD1 as D (6 bases). TRBV5-3 is an ORF for which the function is uncertain. V lost 0 bases to trimming and J lost 3 bases, with 18 bases between them. The CDR3 has 17 residues. CDR3 nucleotide sequence: TGTGCCAGAAGCTTGGCCCCCTCCACAGGGAGGGACACTGAAGCTTTCTTT. Translation gives CARSLAPSTGRDTEAFF.

V gene TRBV19 combines with J gene TRBJ1-1; 7 nucleotides line up with TRBD1. Unmatched junction bases numbered 12, after V lost 7 bases and J lost 4 bases. The CDR3 is made up of 15 amino acids. From germline, CDR1 is LNHDA and CDR2 SQIVND (reference sequence). CDR3 sequence reads: CASTGGIAGGTEAFF. CDR3 DNA sequence: TGTGCCAGTACAGGGGGAATTGCAGGGGGCACTGAAGCTTTCTTT.

V gene TRBV6-6 combines with J gene TRBJ1-5; weak D call: TRBD1 (6 bases). Deletions cut 7 bases from V and 7 bases from J, with 14 bases between. This CDR3 comprises 13 residues. CDR1 and CDR2 (germline): MNHNY, SVGAGI (reference sequence). DNA of the CDR3: TGTGCCAGCAAAAACAGGGCTCCCCAGCCCCAGCATTTT. It codes for CASKNRAPQPQHF.

The chain combines TRBV29-1 with TRBJ1-5, with D possibly matching TRBD1 (6 bases). This CDR3 is built from 14 residues. Germline V gives CDR1 SQVTM, CDR2 ANQGSEA. Trimming took 6 bases from V and 0 from J, leaving 12 bases between them. The CDR3 DNA sequence: TGCAGCGTGTCCAGGGGTTATAGCAATCAGCCCCAGCATTTT. It specifies CSVSRGYSNQPQHF.

The V call is TRBV19, the J call TRBJ2-7, with a weak D call TRBD2 (6 bases). Deletions cut 8 bases from V and 2 bases from J, with 22 bases between. The CDR3 sequence is 16 residues long. The germline V gene has CDR1 LNHDA and CDR2 SQIVND (reference sequence). CDR3 coding DNA: TGTGCCAGTGACACCACGGGAGCAGCCGTACCCTACGAGCAGTACTTC. It translates to CASDTTGAAVPYEQYF.

The J gene is TRBJ2-7, the V gene TRBV5-4, with D perhaps matching TRBD1 (5 bases). The CDR3 has 15 amino acids. V lost 4 bases to trimming and J lost 3 bases, with 17 bases between them. From germline, CDR1 is SGHNT and CDR2 YYREEE (reference sequence). The CDR3 coding sequence is TGTGCCAGCAGCCCAGGCAAACAGGCCGTCTACGAGCAGTACTTC. This codes for CASSPGKQAVYEQYF.

This chain uses TRBV5-1 with TRBJ2-2, with TRBD2 matching over 8 bases. With 2 bases clipped from V and 4 bases from J, the junction kept 4 bases outside the gene matches. The length of the CDR3 is 15 residues. Germline V CDR1 and CDR2: SGHRS, YFSETQ. CDR3 bases: TGCGCCAGCAGCTTCAGCGGGAGTTCCACCGGGGAGCTGTTTTTT. Translation gives CASSFSGSSTGELFF.

The V gene is TRBV4-1, the J gene TRBJ2-7; TRBD1 might be the D (5 bases). CDR3 length: 17 residues. CDR1 is MGHRA and CDR2 is YSYEKL in the germline V gene. V was pared by 4 bases and J by 2 bases, with 21 bases between. CDR3 protein: CASSPVHQGRLAYEQYF. Written as DNA, the CDR3 is TGCGCCAGCAGCCCAGTCCACCAGGGTCGTCTGGCCTACGAGCAGTACTTC.

The CDR3 nucleotides read TGTGCCAGCAGTGATTTTGTTAGCGGGGACGAGACCCAGTACTTC. It is translated as CASSDFVSGDETQYF. This sequence joins TRBV25-1 and TRBJ2-5, with 8 bases identical to TRBD2. Looked up from germline, CDR1 is MGHDK and CDR2 is SYGVNS. After removal of 3 bases from V and 5 bases from J, the junction contained 8 bases not matched to a gene. This CDR3 spans 15 amino acids. Filled out from reference TRBV25-1 and TRBJ2-5, the complete variable domain reads EADIYQTPRYLVIGTGKKITLECSQTMGHDKMYWYQQDPGMELHLIHYSYGVNSTEKGDLSSESTVSRIRTEHFPLTLESARPSHTSQYLCASSDFVSGDETQYFGPGTRLLVL.

The chain carries TRBV4-2 and TRBJ2-7; 8 nucleotides align to TRBD2. Germline assignment: CDR1 LGHNA and CDR2 YNFKEQ. V dropped 0 bases and J dropped 0; count of bases not matched to a gene: 1. The CDR3 loop spans 15 amino acids. DNA for the CDR3: TGTGCCAGCAGCCAAGAAAGCGGGAGCTCCTACGAGCAGTACTTC. Residues: CASSQESGSSYEQYF.

The V call is TRBV11-3, the J call TRBJ2-1; D is possibly TRBD2 (5 bases). Germline CDR1 is SGHNT and CDR2 is YENEEA. V shed 5 bases and J shed 8 bases, with 10 bases lying between them. The CDR3 length is 12 residues. The DNA of the CDR3 is TGTGCCAGCAGCACTCTCGGGGATGAGCAGTTCTTC. Translated, it gives CASSTLGDEQFF.

V usage is TRBV28 and J usage is TRBJ1-2; maybe TRBD1 (6 bases). Trimming left V 1 base short and J 3 bases short, with 12 bases between. There are 15 residues in the CDR3. CDR1 is MDHEN and CDR2 is SYDVKM in the germline V gene. CDR3 DNA sequence: TGTGCCAGCAGTTTATCCCTGGGGGCATACTATGGCTACACCTTC. It is translated as CASSLSLGAYYGYTF.

The chain has TRBV10-3 and TRBJ2-7; 8 bases are a match to TRBD1. Germline CDR1 is ENHRY and CDR2 is SYGVKD. The CDR3 is made up of 14 amino acids. V trimming: 8 bases; J trimming: 6 bases; junction bases outside the gene matches: 12. The CDR3 region is CAIVTGGKNGEQYF. As DNA, the CDR3 is TGTGCCATCGTAACAGGGGGAAAGAACGGCGAGCAGTACTTC.

The V call is TRBV7-8, the J call TRBJ2-7; the D is unclear. The germline CDR1 and CDR2 sequences are SGHVS and FQNEAQ. This CDR3 comprises 15 residues. Trimming took 5 bases from V and 1 from J, leaving 15 bases between them. The DNA of the CDR3 is TGTGCCAGCAGCCTTCAGAGACTGGATTCCTACGAGCAGTACTTC. Its protein product is CASSLQRLDSYEQYF.

The chain recombines TRBV5-6 with TRBJ2-7; tentative D call: TRBD1 (5 bases). The V gene's germline CDR1 is SGHDT and CDR2 YYEEEE. Trimming pared 6 bases from V and 0 bases from J, leaving 16 bases between. The CDR3 runs 15 residues. Here the CDR3 DNA reads TGTGCCAGCACCTACAGGTCCCTAAGCTCCTACGAGCAGTACTTC. Translation: CASTYRSLSSYEQYF.

The chain couples TRBV28 to TRBJ2-1; possible D gene TRBD2, 5 bases. V was pared by 5 bases and J by 2 bases, with 7 bases between. The germline CDR1 and CDR2 sequences are MDHEN and SYDVKM. The CDR3 consists of 13 residues. The CDR3 DNA reads as TGTGCCAGCAGTCCGACTACCTACAATGAGCAGTTCTTC. Translated: CASSPTTYNEQFF. The full variable domain, rest sourced from reference TRBV28 and TRBJ2-1, is DVKVTQSSRYLVKRTGEKVFLECVQDMDHENMFWYRQDPGLGLRLIYFSYDVKMKEKGDIPEGYSVSREKKERFSLILESASTNQTSMYLCASSPTTYNEQFFGPGTRLTVL.

This clone appeared once. The chain recombines TRBV5-6 with TRBJ2-7; 9 bases are a match to TRBD1. The CDR3 is 15 amino acids. V trimming: 3 bases; J trimming: 7 bases; junction bases outside the gene matches: 11. Germline assignment: CDR1 SGHDT and CDR2 YYEEEE. The DNA of the CDR3 is TGTGCCAGCAGCTCTTGGACAGGGGAAATTGTAGAGCAGTACTTC. This translates into CASSSWTGEIVEQYF.

The V gene is TRBV7-8, the J gene TRBJ2-7, with D possibly TRBD2 on 6 matching bases. The length of the CDR3 is 14 residues. V lost 7 bases and J 5 bases, leaving 18 bases between the germline ends. Germline CDR1 is SGHVS and CDR2 is FQNEAQ. In DNA form, the CDR3 reads TGTGCCAGCACCTTGGGGGAGCGGGCCGACGAGCAGTACTTC. Residues: CASTLGERADEQYF.

The V and J genes are TRBV6-6 and TRBJ1-5; 8 bases are shared with TRBD1. J gave up 3 bases and V 7 bases, and 2 bases lay outside the gene matches. CDR3 length: 13 amino acids. Germline CDR1 is MNHNY and CDR2 is SVGAGI (reference sequence). The DNA for the CDR3 is TGTGCCAGCAAACAGGGGGTCAATCAGCCCCAGCATTTT. Protein product: CASKQGVNQPQHF.

This CDR3 is CAWSPGGAYEQYF. The DNA of the CDR3 is TGTGCCTGGAGTCCCGGGGGGGCGTACGAGCAGTACTTC. The chain is built from TRBV30 and TRBJ2-7, with TRBD2 identical over 8 bases. V lost 2 bases to trimming and J lost 4 bases; unmatched junction nucleotides: 4. This CDR3 is built from 13 residues. The germline CDR1 and CDR2 sequences are GTSNPN and SVGIG (reference sequence).

V gene TRBV4-1 combines with J gene TRBJ2-5; 7 nucleotides align to TRBD2. Germline CDR1 and CDR2: MGHRA and YSYEKL. Germline trimming cut 0 bases from V and 3 bases from J; bases unmatched to any gene: 7. The CDR3 consists of 16 residues. The chain's CDR3 is CASSQEGGRGEETQYF. DNA for the CDR3: TGCGCCAGCAGCCAAGAAGGCGGGAGAGGGGAAGAGACCCAGTACTTC.

The rearrangement uses TRBV25-1 and TRBJ1-1, with TRBD1 matching over 7 bases. V was pared by 8 bases and J by 3 bases, with 6 bases of the junction left unmatched. The CDR3 covers 13 residues. The V gene's germline CDR1 is MGHDK and CDR2 SYGVNS. Here the CDR3 DNA reads TGTGCCAGCGAGGAACAGGGGTACACTGAAGCTTTCTTT. Residues: CASEEQGYTEAFF.

This chain connects TRBV30 to TRBJ2-7, with 9 bases that match TRBD1. This CDR3 has 14 residues. With 1 base clipped from V and 12 bases from J, the junction kept 13 bases outside the gene matches. Germline values: CDR1 GTSNPN, CDR2 SVGIG (reference sequence). CDR3 loop: CAWSGRDRESVRYF. For the CDR3, the DNA is TGTGCCTGGAGTGGAAGGGACAGGGAGTCTGTAAGGTACTTC.

V is TRBV10-3 and J is TRBJ1-4; TRBD1 matches at 8 bases. The CDR3 is 13 amino acids. The germline V gene encodes CDR1 ENHRY and CDR2 SYGVKD. The ends lost 6 bases at V and 7 bases at J; junction bases unmatched: 4. The CDR3 region has the DNA TGTGCCATCAGCCCCGGACAGGGTGAAAAACTGTTTTTT. Residues: CAISPGQGEKLFF.